The T cell receptor (beta chain) under discussion was sequenced for a study of long-term antiretroviral therapy in people with HIV. Study results and caveats: Whereas controls had wider CDR3 length ranges, HIV repertoires had narrower ones. In samples taken after ART, diversity increased but remained below transplant donor control levels.

The libraries were made with immunoSEQ v3.0 at survey level. TCRdb's table, derived via immunoSEQ multiplex PCR, lists solely in-frame clones and lacks some. The sample has around 17,000 clones, 88% seen once. Before they underwent DNA extraction, samples held about 1-11 million cryopreserved PBMC. With respect to this clone: Its antigen is not identified.

The receptor comes from a man aged 50 to 59 with HIV. Sequencing was performed on unsorted PBMCs, taken 6.9 years after starting antiretroviral therapy.

CDR3 residues: CASSSGGPWEQYF. CDR3 sequence (DNA): TGTGCCAGCTCGAGCGGGGGCCCTTGGGAGCAGTACTTC. The rearrangement joins TRBV7-9 to TRBJ2-7; TRBD2 matches at 8 bases. CDR1 SEHNR and CDR2 FQNEAQ come from the germline V gene (reference sequence). There are 13 residues in the CDR3. The V gene end was trimmed by 8 bases and the J gene end by 7 bases; junction bases not matched to a gene: 10. Drawing the rest from reference TRBV7-9 and TRBJ2-7, the complete variable domain is DTGVSQNPRHKITKRGQNVTFRCDPISEHNRLYWYRQTLGQGPEFLTYFQNEAQLEKSRLLSDRFSAERPKGSFSTLEIQRTEQGDSAMYLCASSSGGPWEQYFGPGTRLTVT.